Below, 20 T cell receptor beta chains from the same sample are listed, as sequenced in a study of CD8 T cells in ankylosing spondylitis. Using its own MiXCR run on the 5' RACE reads, TCRdb lists one record per CDR3 protein. The table shows 200,000 to 250,000 distinct CDR3 sequences, with about a quarter occurring only once. The sample comprised blood, either unsorted or a sorted T cell fraction (not recorded which). All receptors derive from a male donor with ankylosing spondylitis or in good health (not recorded which).

At least ten counts were recorded for this clonotype. The chain employs TRBV27 and TRBJ2-2; tentative D call: TRBD2 (5 bases). The CDR3 is 16 amino acids. Trimming removed 2 bases at V and 0 bases at J, with 10 bases between. Germline-derived CDR1 and CDR2 are MNHEY and SMNVEV (reference sequence). CDR3 residues: CASSLPGGPNTGELFF. The CDR3 coding sequence is TGTGCCAGCAGTTTACCTGGCGGGCCGAACACCGGGGAGCTGTTTTTT.

The table lists this clonotype with many counts. The chain recombines TRBV4-2 with TRBJ2-3; possible D gene TRBD2, 5 bases. The CDR3 extends over 16 amino acids. CDR1 and CDR2 (germline): LGHNA, YNFKEQ. V lost 1 base, J lost 1 base, and 12 bases lay in between. In nucleotides, the CDR3 is TGTGCCAGCAGCCAAGGAGGCAGCGGCGGCACAGATACGCAGTATTTT. Residues: CASSQGGSGGTDTQYF.

This clonotype was detected a few times. The rearrangement links TRBV20-1 to TRBJ2-1, with 9 bases that match TRBD2. Unmatched junction bases numbered 6, after V lost 3 bases and J lost 6 bases. CDR1 DFQATT and CDR2 SNEGSKA come from the germline V gene (reference sequence). This CDR3 has 14 residues. The CDR3 DNA reads as TGCAGTGCTAGTTTTCAGCGGGGGGCCAATGAGCAGTTCTTC. Protein sequence: CSASFQRGANEQFF.

Only a few counts were recorded for this clonotype. The chain joins TRBV7-2 to TRBJ2-7, with 10 bases aligning to TRBD1. The CDR3 length is 15 residues. CDR1 and CDR2 from the germline V gene are SGHTA and FQGNSA. J lost 5 bases, V lost 5 bases, and 9 bases had no gene match. DNA of the CDR3: TGTGCCAGCAGCACAGCCGGGACAGGGGACCACGAGCAGTACTTC. It translates to CASSTAGTGDHEQYF.

This clonotype was seen many times. The chain couples TRBV10-3 to TRBJ2-1; 14 nucleotides match TRBD2. Trimming took 6 bases from V and 0 from J; bases not matched to a gene: 4. The CDR3 runs 17 residues. Germline loops: CDR1 ENHRY, CDR2 SYGVKD. CDR3: CAIRGGTSGSSYNEQFF. The CDR3 nucleotides are TGTGCCATCAGGGGGGGGACTAGCGGGAGCTCCTACAATGAGCAGTTCTTC.

The J gene is TRBJ2-1, the V gene TRBV9; D is perhaps TRBD2 (6 bases). The CDR3 has 16 residues. Between the trimmed V and J ends, which lost 0 bases and 1 base, there was a span of 11 bases. The germline gives CDR1 SGDLS, CDR2 YYNGEE. This chain's CDR3 is CASSVVVGGSYNEQFF. The CDR3 coding sequence is TGTGCCAGCAGCGTAGTCGTCGGGGGTTCCTACAATGAGCAGTTCTTC.

This clonotype was observed a few times. The chain employs TRBV20-1 and TRBJ2-7; perhaps D is TRBD1 or TRBD2 (5 bases each). The V end was cut by 3 bases, the J end by 7 bases, with 16 bases between. This CDR3 is 13 amino acids long. Germline V gene lookup returns CDR1 DFQATT and CDR2 SNEGSKA (reference sequence). The CDR3 region has the DNA TGCAGTGCTAGTAGGGCAGGGACGCTAGAGCAGTACTTC. It codes for CSASRAGTLEQYF.

This chain connects TRBV10-1 to TRBJ2-4, with 10 bases aligning to TRBD2. From germline, CDR1 is WNHNN and CDR2 SYGVQD (reference sequence). The trim removed 3 bases at V and 11 bases at J, leaving 4 bases unmatched. The CDR3 totals 13 residues. CDR3 bases: TGCGCCAGCAGTGACGCTAGCGGGAGAGTTCAGTACTTC. This translates into CASSDASGRVQYF.

This clonotype was detected many times. CDR3 amino acids: CAISEGFREQFF. The DNA of the CDR3 is TGTGCCATCAGTGAGGGGTTTCGGGAGCAGTTCTTC. This chain joins TRBV10-3 and TRBJ2-1; D uncertain. There are 12 residues in the CDR3. From germline, CDR1 is ENHRY and CDR2 SYGVKD. Trimming left V 2 bases short and J 10 bases short, with 9 bases between.

The chain is built from TRBV6-1 and TRBJ2-1, with D maybe TRBD2 (5 bases). The CDR3 spans 13 residues. V gave up 8 bases and J gave up 3 bases, with 11 bases separating them. Germline assignment: CDR1 MNHNS and CDR2 SASEGT. Here the CDR3 reads CASSRGYYNEQFF. CDR3 nucleotides: TGTGCCAGCTCCCGGGGTTACTACAATGAGCAGTTCTTC.

This clonotype occurred many times. V gene TRBV5-1 combines with J gene TRBJ2-1, with a possible D match to TRBD2 (6 bases). V was cut by 2 bases and J by 8 bases, with 11 bases left in between. The CDR3 is 13 residues long. Germline lookup yields CDR1 SGHRS and CDR2 YFSETQ. In DNA, the CDR3 is TGCGCCAGCAGCTTAACGGGAGATTATGAGCAGTTCTTC. It is translated as CASSLTGDYEQFF.

The sample holds one count of this clonotype. This sequence joins TRBV12-3 or TRBV12-4 and TRBJ2-5; D is undetermined. V lost 6 bases, J lost 5 bases, and 7 bases lay in between. This CDR3 has 11 amino acids. The chain's CDR3 is CASRQRETQYF. The CDR3 coding sequence is TGTGCCAGCAGACAACGGGAGACCCAGTACTTC.

The chain is built from TRBV20-1 and TRBJ2-3; 9 nucleotides match TRBD2. V lost 3 bases, J lost 5 bases, and 9 bases stayed unmatched. This CDR3 has 15 amino acids. Germline V gene lookup returns CDR1 DFQATT and CDR2 SNEGSKA (reference sequence). As DNA, the CDR3 is TGCAGTGCTAGCGCCGGGACTAGCAAGGAAGATACGCAGTATTTT. It yields the protein CSASAGTSKEDTQYF.

This clonotype came up once. The CDR3 spells CASSLLGGQVQETQYF. The DNA for the CDR3 is TGTGCCAGCAGCCTTCTTGGGGGCCAGGTCCAAGAGACCCAGTACTTC. The chain carries TRBV9 and TRBJ2-5; TRBD1 might be the D (6 bases). Trimming shortened V by 4 bases and J by 1 base, and 17 bases separated the two germline ends. CDR3 size: 16 residues. CDR1 and CDR2 from the germline V gene are SGDLS and YYNGEE. The variable domain in full, completed from reference TRBV9 and TRBJ2-5, reads DSGVTQTPKHLITATGQRVTLRCSPRSGDLSVYWYQQSLDQGLQFLIQYYNGEERAKGNILERFSAQQFPDLHSELNLSSLELGDSALYFCASSLLGGQVQETQYFGPGTRLLVL.

This clonotype was recorded at least ten times. Sequence at one end of the junction differs from germline and may be a read error. The genes are TRBV3-1 and TRBJ2-6; D gene unclear. The CDR3 is 13 residues long. The germline CDR1 and CDR2 sequences are LGHDT and YNNKEL (reference sequence). The CDR3 loop is CASSPSGTNVLTF. As DNA, the CDR3 is TGTGCCAGCAGCCCTTCTGGGACCAACGTCCTGACTTTC.

In this sample, this clonotype turned up a few times. The chain has TRBV5-1 and TRBJ2-7; D is possibly TRBD2 (7 bases). The CDR3 is 15 residues long. Per germline, CDR1 SGHRS and CDR2 YFSETQ. Between the trimmed V and J ends, which lost 4 bases and 5 bases, there was a span of 19 bases. CDR3 in DNA: TGCGCCAGCAGCCAAGGCGGGGGCGTCTATAACGAGCAGTACTTC. As protein: CASSQGGGVYNEQYF.

In this sample, this clonotype turned up many times. Here the CDR3 reads CASQRDTQETQYF. The CDR3 region has the DNA TGCGCCAGCCAGCGGGACACACAAGAGACCCAGTACTTC. The chain links TRBV5-1 to TRBJ2-5; a possible D gene is TRBD2 (7 bases). Per the germline V gene, CDR1 is SGHRS and CDR2 is YFSETQ. V lost 7 bases and J 2 bases, leaving 12 bases between the germline ends. This CDR3 has 13 residues.

This clonotype came up a few times. This rearrangement joins TRBV20-1 to TRBJ2-5; the D is unclear. Deletions cut 0 bases from V and 5 bases from J, with 10 bases between. The CDR3 contains 13 residues. Germline loops: CDR1 DFQATT, CDR2 SNEGSKA (reference sequence). CDR3 amino acids: CSAREEYEETQYF. CDR3 sequence (DNA): TGCAGTGCTAGAGAAGAGTACGAGGAGACCCAGTACTTC.

This clonotype has ten or more counts. V gene TRBV12-3 or TRBV12-4 combines with J gene TRBJ1-5, with D hard to call. The CDR3 contains 16 residues. Trimming cost V 1 base and J 6 bases, with 16 bases left between them. DNA for the CDR3: TGTGCCAGCAGTTTAGGGTCACGAGTATGGGTTCAGCCCCAGCATTTT. Amino acids: CASSLGSRVWVQPQHF.

This clonotype was counted ten times or more. The gene calls are TRBV12-3 or TRBV12-4 and TRBJ2-1; D unclear. Deletions cut 2 bases from V and 10 bases from J, with 15 bases between. The CDR3 spans 14 residues. The CDR3 loop is CASSLTPKIGEQFF. The CDR3 nucleotides read TGTGCCAGCAGTTTAACTCCAAAGATCGGCGAGCAGTTCTTC.